The 5 T cell receptor beta chains in this list originate from one sample, sequenced in a study of blood T cell repertoires in COVID-19. Clones were sequenced by immunoSEQ multiplex PCR, and TCRdb holds only the in-frame ones, with some missing. The sample includes approximately 270,000 clones, approximately 85% of them seen just once. The sequencing sample was made of peripheral blood. The origin of the receptors is a woman between 70 and 85 years old with acute or convalescent COVID-19.

This chain links TRBV15 with TRBJ1-2; no clear D. This CDR3 has 12 amino acids. Germline values: CDR1 LNHNV, CDR2 YYDKDF (reference sequence). V gave up 0 bases and J gave up 7 bases, with 6 bases separating them. The CDR3 nucleotides read TGTGCCACCAGCAGAGATCAGATTGGCTACACCTTC. As protein: CATSRDQIGYTF. The full variable domain, in which reference TRBV15 and TRBJ1-2 provide the parts outside the CDR3, is DAMVIQNPRYQVTQFGKPVTLSCSQTLNHNVMYWYQQKSSQAPKLLFHYYDKDFNNEADTPDNFQSRRPNTSFCFLDIRSPGLGDTAMYLCATSRDQIGYTFGSGTRLTVV.

The rearrangement links TRBV10-2 to TRBJ1-1, with a tentative D call TRBD1 (6 bases). CDR3 length: 12 residues. The V end was cut by 7 bases, the J end by 7 bases, with 13 bases between. The germline gives CDR1 WSHSY, CDR2 SAAADI. CDR3 nucleotides: TGCGCCAGCACCCACCAGGGGAATGAAGCTTTCTTT. It translates to CASTHQGNEAFF.

This rearrangement joins TRBV11-2 to TRBJ1-6; D gene ambiguous. The V and J ends lost 4 bases and 9 bases respectively, with 13 bases between them. The germline CDR1 and CDR2 sequences are SGHAT and FQNNGV. CDR3 length: 14 residues. The CDR3 region is CASSWEGVSSPLHF. In DNA, the CDR3 is TGTGCCAGCAGCTGGGAGGGCGTTAGTTCACCCCTCCACTTT.

The chain is built from TRBV5-6 and TRBJ1-5, with 11 bases matching TRBD1. The CDR3 runs to 19 residues. V dropped 1 base and J dropped 5; count of bases not matched to a gene: 14. Germline CDR1 SGHDT, CDR2 YYEEEE. CDR3 loop: CASSLTGWGQGGPYQPQHF. The DNA of the CDR3 is TGTGCCAGCAGCTTGACAGGATGGGGACAGGGGGGTCCCTATCAGCCCCAGCATTTT.

This chain joins TRBV6-1 and TRBJ1-6; 7 nucleotides align to TRBD1. The J segment lost 1 base and the V segment lost 4 bases, leaving 7 bases of the junction unmatched. The germline gives CDR1 MNHNS, CDR2 SASEGT. This CDR3 has 17 residues. The CDR3: CASSGGAGGSYNSPLHF. The CDR3 nucleotides are TGTGCCAGCAGTGGCGGGGCAGGGGGATCCTATAATTCACCCCTCCACTTT.